A selection of T cell receptor beta chains follows, all from one sample in a study of cytomegalovirus exposure and HLA in healthy donors. The protocol was immunoSEQ multiplex PCR, while the TCRdb copy is restricted to in-frame clones and leaves out a portion. The table records about 130,000 clones, 84% of them present only once. Sequencing used PBMCs. All receptors derive from a man aged 50-60 years in good health and CMV-seronegative. CDR3s include the opening cysteine and the closing phenylalanine or tryptophan. The order of the fields is clone size, V gene, D gene, J gene, CDR3 protein, CDR3 DNA. The D gene is left open where the match is weak. The size entry is marked missing in some rows and otherwise reads once, few, many or a size class.

.	TRBV5-4	.	TRBJ2-5	CASSFKIGAGQETQYF	TGTGCCAGCAGCTTTAAGATCGGGGCGGGGCAAGAGACCCAGTACTTC
few	TRBV19	TRBD1	TRBJ1-1	CASSGTPGQDYTEAFF	TGTGCCAGTAGTGGGACCCCGGGACAGGATTACACTGAAGCTTTCTTT
.	TRBV28	.	TRBJ2-1	CASSLAGGLYNEQFF	TGTGCCAGCAGTTTGGCAGGAGGTCTTTACAATGAGCAGTTCTTC
.	TRBV10-1	.	TRBJ2-3	CASSESRGGADTQYF	TGCGCCAGCAGTGAGTCTCGCGGAGGGGCAGATACGCAGTATTTT
.	TRBV2	.	TRBJ2-3	CASSERADLGDTQYF	TGTGCCAGCAGTGAACGAGCGGACTTAGGAGATACGCAGTATTTT
.	TRBV30	.	TRBJ1-2	CAWRDLRNGYTF	TGTGCCTGGAGGGACTTGAGGAATGGCTACACCTTC
.	TRBV29-1	.	TRBJ1-1	CSVEYQGLEKNEAFF	TGCAGCGTTGAATATCAGGGGCTGGAGAAAAATGAAGCTTTCTTT
.	TRBV7-2	.	TRBJ1-5	CASSFGGQPQHF	TGTGCCAGCAGCTTTGGAGGCCAGCCCCAGCATTTT
.	TRBV7-9	.	TRBJ1-4	CASSTSSWGETNEKLFF	TGTGCCAGCAGCACCTCCTCGTGGGGGGAAACTAATGAAAAACTGTTTTTT
once	TRBV7-7	.	TRBJ2-7	CASSLDRNSYEQYF	TGTGCTAGCAGCTTAGACAGGAATTCCTACGAGCAGTACTTC
once	TRBV4-2	TRBD1	TRBJ1-2	CASSQEWAGGANYGYTF	TGTGCCAGCAGCCAAGAATGGGCAGGGGGCGCGAACTATGGCTACACCTTC